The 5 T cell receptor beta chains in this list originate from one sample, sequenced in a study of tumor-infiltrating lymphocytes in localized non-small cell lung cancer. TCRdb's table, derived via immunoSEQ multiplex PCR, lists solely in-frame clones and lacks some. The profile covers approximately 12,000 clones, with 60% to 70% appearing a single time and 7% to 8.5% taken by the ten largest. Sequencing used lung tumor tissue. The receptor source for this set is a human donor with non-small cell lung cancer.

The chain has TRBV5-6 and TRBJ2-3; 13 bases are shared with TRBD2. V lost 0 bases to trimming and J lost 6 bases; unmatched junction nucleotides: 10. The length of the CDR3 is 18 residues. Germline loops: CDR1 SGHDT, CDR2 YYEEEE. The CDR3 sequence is CASSLALQLAGGWDTQYF. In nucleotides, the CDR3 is TGTGCCAGCAGCTTGGCCCTACAACTAGCGGGGGGGTGGGATACGCAGTATTTT.

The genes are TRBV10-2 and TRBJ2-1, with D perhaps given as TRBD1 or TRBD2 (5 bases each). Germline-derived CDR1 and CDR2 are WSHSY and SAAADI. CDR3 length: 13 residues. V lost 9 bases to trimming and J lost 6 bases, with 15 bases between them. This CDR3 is CASGGTGSNEQFF. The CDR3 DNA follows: TGCGCCAGTGGGGGTACAGGCTCCAATGAGCAGTTCTTC.

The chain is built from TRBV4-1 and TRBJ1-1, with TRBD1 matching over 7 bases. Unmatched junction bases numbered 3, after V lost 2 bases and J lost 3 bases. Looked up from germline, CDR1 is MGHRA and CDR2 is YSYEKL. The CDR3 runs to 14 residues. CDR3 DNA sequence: TGCGCCAGCAGCCAATGGGACAGCTACACTGAAGCTTTCTTT. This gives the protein CASSQWDSYTEAFF.

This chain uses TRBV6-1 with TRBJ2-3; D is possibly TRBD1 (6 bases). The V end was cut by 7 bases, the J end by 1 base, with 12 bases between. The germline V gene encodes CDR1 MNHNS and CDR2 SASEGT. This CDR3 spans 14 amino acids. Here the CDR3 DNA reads TGTGCCAGCAAAACAGGGAGTGGCACAGATACGCAGTATTTT. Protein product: CASKTGSGTDTQYF.

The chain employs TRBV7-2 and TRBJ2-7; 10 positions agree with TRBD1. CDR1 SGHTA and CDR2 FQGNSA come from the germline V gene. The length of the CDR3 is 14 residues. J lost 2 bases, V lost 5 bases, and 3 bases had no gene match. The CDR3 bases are TGTGCCAGCAGCCTTGGACAGGGGGCCTACGAGCAGTACTTC. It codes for CASSLGQGAYEQYF.